This T cell receptor beta chain was identified in a study of cytomegalovirus exposure and HLA in healthy donors. Findings and limits, study-wide: Most of the TCR beta V segments (in an earlier analysis) were productive either about 87% or about 30% of the time. The authors later found TCR association rates varying by HLA locus, with DRB1 most and HLA-C fewest. The study listed under 200 cytomegalovirus-associated TCR beta chains.

Primers: 60 Vbeta forward and 13 Jbeta reverse. Some clones are missing from TCRdb's copy, which holds only in-frame ones; the method was immunoSEQ multiplex PCR. The table shows almost 200,000 clones, with roughly 77% occurring only once. This clone was found once. The target antigen is unknown. There are 13 residues in the CDR3. Trimming took 0 bases from V and 12 from J; bases not matched to a gene: 6. Germline values: CDR1 SGHDT, CDR2 YYEEEE. Donors showed nominal health when sampled, although they likely had unrecorded immune exposures. Sequenced sample: PBMCs. This clonotype was sampled from a male donor in good health and CMV-seropositive. The V and J genes are TRBV5-6 and TRBJ2-1, with TRBD1 matching over 7 bases. CDR3 region: CASSLGDRVRQFF. In DNA, the CDR3 is TGTGCCAGCAGCTTGGGTGACAGGGTTCGGCAGTTCTTC.